A selection of T cell receptor beta chains follows, all from one sample in a study of blood T cells in healthy people across ages. TCRdb reprocessed the 5' RACE reads with MiXCR, giving one entry per CDR3 protein. Of hundreds of thousands of distinct CDR3 sequences in the sample, under 45% were seen once. Sequenced sample: blood. Every receptor here comes from a man aged 60-69 years in good health. CDR3s include the opening cysteine and the closing phenylalanine or tryptophan. D genes are given only for firm matches. Clone size is not always given. Where it is, it says once, few, many or a class for expanded clones.

v_call	clone_size	d_call	j_call	cdr3_nt	cdr3_aa
TRBV20-1	many	TRBD1	TRBJ2-6	TGCAGTGCTACGCATAACAGGGGATCTGGGGCCAACGTCCTGACTTTC	CSATHNRGSGANVLTF
TRBV7-2	-	-	TRBJ2-1	TGTGCCAGCAGCTTAGCCGCGTCGGGTGAGCAGTTCTTC	CASSLAASGEQFF
TRBV9	few	-	TRBJ1-1	TGTGCCAGCAGCGTAACCCCAGGAGGAGACACTGAAGCTTTCTTT	CASSVTPGGDTEAFF
TRBV20-1	-	TRBD2	TRBJ2-7	TGCAGTGCTAGAGAGATGGCGGGGGGGTCTAGCTCCTACAATGAGCAGTACTTC	CSAREMAGGSSSYNEQYF
TRBV6-5	-	TRBD2	TRBJ2-7	TGTGCCAGCAGTTACTCGACGCGGGGGTGGAATGAGCAGTACTTC	CASSYSTRGWNEQYF
TRBV5-1	-	TRBD1	TRBJ1-2	TGCGCCAGCAGCTTGGCCAACGACAGGGGTTATGGCTACACCTTC	CASSLANDRGYGYTF
TRBV20-1	few	-	TRBJ2-7	TGCAGTGCTAAGCGAGACAGCTCCCCCCGGGACTACGAGCAGTACTTC	CSAKRDSSPRDYEQYF
TRBV12-3/TRBV12-4	-	-	TRBJ1-6	TGTGCCAGCACCCAATCGGGGGGACGGAATTCACCCCTCCACTTT	CASTQSGGRNSPLHF
TRBV28	-	-	TRBJ2-2	TGTGCCAGCACCCCTCAACAGTCGGGGGAGCTGTTTTTT	CASTPQQSGELFF
TRBV7-8	-	-	TRBJ1-1	TGTGCCAGCAGCTTAGCCCTCCCCGGACGGAACACTGAAGCTTTCTTT	CASSLALPGRNTEAFF
TRBV4-3	-	TRBD1	TRBJ1-6	TGCGCCAGCAGCCAACTGACAGGGTACGATAATTCACCCCTCCACTTT	CASSQLTGYDNSPLHF
TRBV5-1	-	-	TRBJ2-4	TGCGCCAGCAGCCCCGAGGGGGGGTTAGCCAAAAACATTCAGTACTTC	CASSPEGGLAKNIQYF
TRBV12-3/TRBV12-4	-	-	TRBJ2-5	TGTGCCAGCAGCCCTCCCGGGACGTTCGGCAATGAGCAGTACTTC	CASSPPGTFGNEQYF
TRBV20-1	-	-	TRBJ2-1	TGCAGTGCCCTCACAGAGAAAAACTACAATGAGCAGTTCTTC	CSALTEKNYNEQFF
TRBV5-1	-	-	TRBJ1-5	TGCGCCAGCAGCTTCACAGGCCCAAGTGAGCCCCAGCATTTT	CASSFTGPSEPQHF
TRBV28	-	-	TRBJ1-4	TGTGCCAGCAGTTTAATGCAGAGGACTAATGAAAAACTGTTTTTT	CASSLMQRTNEKLFF
TRBV27	many	-	TRBJ2-5	TGTGCCAGCAGTTACGGGGCCCTGGGGGAGCAGTACTTC	CASSYGALGEQYF
TRBV7-2	few	-	TRBJ2-5	TGTGCCAGCAGCTTAGCACAGGGTAGTATACAGACCCAGTACTTC	CASSLAQGSIQTQYF
TRBV10-3	-	TRBD1	TRBJ2-5	TGTGCCATAGGACAGGGGCAGACCCAGTACTTC	CAIGQGQTQYF
TRBV14	few	-	TRBJ2-5	TGTGCCAGCAGCCAATCGAACAACGTAGAGACCCAGTACTTC	CASSQSNNVETQYF
TRBV11-2	few	TRBD2	TRBJ2-3	TGTGCCAGCAGCCCCATGACTAGCGGGCGAACAGATACGCAGTATTTT	CASSPMTSGRTDTQYF
TRBV27	-	-	TRBJ1-5	TGTGCCAGCAGCGAGGACGGCAGGAATCAGCCCCAGCATTTT	CASSEDGRNQPQHF
TRBV10-3	-	TRBD1	TRBJ2-3	TGTGCCATCAGTGGGACAGGAAGGACAGATACGCAGTATTTT	CAISGTGRTDTQYF
TRBV5-1	-	-	TRBJ1-1	-	CASSFGAGTGRTFF
TRBV20-1	-	-	TRBJ1-5	TGCAGTGCTAGAGTCGGAAATAGCAATCAGCCCCAGCATTTT	CSARVGNSNQPQHF
TRBV4-2	few	-	TRBJ2-3	TGTGCCAGCAGCCAAGAGGGGAGGACTAGCACAGATACGCAGTATTTT	CASSQEGRTSTDTQYF
TRBV29-1	few	-	TRBJ1-1	TGCAGCGGCGAGCGTGGGAAATCGAACACTGAAGCTTTCTTT	CSGERGKSNTEAFF
TRBV12-3/TRBV12-4	-	TRBD2	TRBJ2-1	TGTGCCAGCAGGCTTGGGACTAGCGGATACAATGAGCAGTTCTTC	CASRLGTSGYNEQFF
TRBV6-6	-	-	TRBJ2-5	TGTGCCAGCAGTTACTCGATATCTCCTGGCCAAGAGACCCAGTACTTC	CASSYSISPGQETQYF
TRBV6-5	few	TRBD1	TRBJ1-2	TGTGCCAGCAAAGACAGGGACTCTTGGGGCTACACCTTC	CASKDRDSWGYTF
TRBV27	few	-	TRBJ1-6	TGTGCCAGCAGTCTCAAGGCCCCCTATAATTCACCCCTCCACTTT	CASSLKAPYNSPLHF
TRBV18	-	TRBD1	TRBJ2-5	TGTGCCAGCTCACTCCCGGACAGGGGACCATACAATGAGCAGTACTTC	CASSLPDRGPYNEQYF
TRBV7-3	many	-	TRBJ2-5	TGTGCCAGCAGCCGCTCCCGGGGGCTCGGAGAGACCCAGTACTTC	CASSRSRGLGETQYF
TRBV9	-	TRBD1	TRBJ2-7	TGTGCCAGCAGCGCCTACGCGGGGACAGGCTACGAGCAGTACTTC	CASSAYAGTGYEQYF
TRBV4-3	-	-	TRBJ2-2	TGCGCCAGCAGCCAAGATCCGGGACTTTCCGGGGAGCTGTTTTTT	CASSQDPGLSGELFF
TRBV20-1	-	-	TRBJ1-5	TGCAGTGCTAGAGACGTGGAGGGAACTAATCAGCCCCAGCATTTT	CSARDVEGTNQPQHF
TRBV5-1	-	-	TRBJ2-1	TGCGCCAGCAGCAATGACGAGGAGCAGTTCTTC	CASSNDEEQFF
TRBV9	-	-	TRBJ2-5	TGTGCCAGCCGCGTAAGTGGTACTAACCAAGAGACCCAGTACTTC	CASRVSGTNQETQYF
TRBV10-3	-	TRBD2	TRBJ2-1	TGTGCCATCAGCTCTAGCGGGGGGGAAGGCTATGAGCAGTTCTTC	CAISSSGGEGYEQFF
TRBV20-1	few	-	TRBJ2-1	TGCAGTGCTCCAAGGGACCAACAGGAGCAGTTCTTC	CSAPRDQQEQFF
TRBV11-2	-	TRBD2	TRBJ2-1	TGTGCCAGCAGCTCTCGGACTAGCGGGGTAAATGAGCAGTTCTTC	CASSSRTSGVNEQFF
TRBV4-3	-	-	TRBJ1-2	TGCGCCAGCAGCCAAGATTGGGGTAACTATGGCTACACCTTC	CASSQDWGNYGYTF
TRBV20-1	-	-	TRBJ2-7	TGCAGTGCTAGATCGAGGATGCGAACTAGGGACGAGCAGTACTTC	CSARSRMRTRDEQYF
TRBV4-3	-	TRBD2	TRBJ2-3	TGCGCCAGCAGCCAAGGATATCCCCCTACGGGGGGACCCACAGATACGCAGTATTTT	CASSQGYPPTGGPTDTQYF
TRBV18	-	TRBD2	TRBJ2-3	TGTGCCAGCGCAAGACAGACTAGCCCAAGCACAGATACGCAGTATTTT	CASARQTSPSTDTQYF
TRBV6-5	once	-	TRBJ1-4	TGTGCCAGCAGTCTCGTCCGGGGCTCTAATGAAAAACTGTTTTTT	CASSLVRGSNEKLFF
TRBV20-1	once	TRBD1	TRBJ1-2	TGCAGTGCGAGGAGTCAGGGGGCGCGACTGACCTATGGCTACACCTTC	CSARSQGARLTYGYTF
TRBV10-3	once	-	TRBJ2-2	TGTGCCATCGGGCCCCCCACGAACACCGGGGAGCTGTTTTTT	CAIGPPTNTGELFF
TRBV6-5	-	TRBD2	TRBJ2-3	TGTGCCAGCAGTCACGGACTAGCGGGGACTAAAGATACGCAGTATTTT	CASSHGLAGTKDTQYF
TRBV7-9	-	-	TRBJ1-2	TGTGCCAGCAGCTTAGCGAGGGAACAGAACTATGGCTACACCTTC	CASSLAREQNYGYTF
TRBV20-1	-	-	TRBJ2-7	TGCAGTGCTAGAGACTCCAGAACACCAACTTACGAGCAGTACTTC	CSARDSRTPTYEQYF
TRBV10-3	few	TRBD2	TRBJ2-6	TGTGCCATCACTGAAAGTCCTAGCGGGGGTGCTGGGGCCAACGTCCTGACTTTC	CAITESPSGGAGANVLTF
TRBV9	-	-	TRBJ2-7	TGTGCCAGTAACCAGGGCACCGGCGAGCAGTACTTC	CASNQGTGEQYF